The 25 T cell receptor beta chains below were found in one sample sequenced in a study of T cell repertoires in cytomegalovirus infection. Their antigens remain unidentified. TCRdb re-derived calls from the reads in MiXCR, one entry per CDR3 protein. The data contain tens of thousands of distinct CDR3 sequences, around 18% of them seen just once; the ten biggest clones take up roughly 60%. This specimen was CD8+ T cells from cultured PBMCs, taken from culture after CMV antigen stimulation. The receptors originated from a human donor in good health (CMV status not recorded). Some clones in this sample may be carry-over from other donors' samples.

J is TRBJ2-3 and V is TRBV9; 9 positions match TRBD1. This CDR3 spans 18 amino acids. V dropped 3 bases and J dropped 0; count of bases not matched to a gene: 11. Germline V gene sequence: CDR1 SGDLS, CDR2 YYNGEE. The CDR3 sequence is CASSEDAGQGLSTDTQYF. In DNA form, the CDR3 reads TGTGCCAGCAGCGAGGACGCGGGACAGGGATTAAGCACAGATACGCAGTATTTT.

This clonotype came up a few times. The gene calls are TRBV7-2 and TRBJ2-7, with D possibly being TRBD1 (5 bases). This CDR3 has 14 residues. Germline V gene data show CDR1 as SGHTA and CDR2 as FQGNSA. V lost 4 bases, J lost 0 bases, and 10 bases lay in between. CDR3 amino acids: CASSWYRSSYEQYF. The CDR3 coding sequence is TGTGCCAGCAGCTGGTACAGGTCCTCCTACGAGCAGTACTTC.

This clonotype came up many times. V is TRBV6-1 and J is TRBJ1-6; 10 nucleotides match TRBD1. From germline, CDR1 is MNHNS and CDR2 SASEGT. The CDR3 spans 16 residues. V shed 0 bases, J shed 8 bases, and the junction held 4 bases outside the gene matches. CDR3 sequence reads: CASSEAVGQGDSPLHF. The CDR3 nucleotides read TGTGCCAGCAGTGAAGCGGTAGGACAGGGGGATTCACCCCTCCACTTT.

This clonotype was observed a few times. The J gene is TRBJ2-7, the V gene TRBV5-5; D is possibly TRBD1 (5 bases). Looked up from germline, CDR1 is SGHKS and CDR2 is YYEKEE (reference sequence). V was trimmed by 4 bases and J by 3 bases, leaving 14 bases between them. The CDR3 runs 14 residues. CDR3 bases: TGTGCCAGCAGCGGACATCCGACCGACTACGAGCAGTACTTC. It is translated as CASSGHPTDYEQYF.

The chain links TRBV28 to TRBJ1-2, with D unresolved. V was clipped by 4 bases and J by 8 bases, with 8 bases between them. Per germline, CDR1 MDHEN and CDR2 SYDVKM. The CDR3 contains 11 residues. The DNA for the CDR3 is TGTGCCAGCAGTTATGGGCGCGGCTACACCTTC. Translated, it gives CASSYGRGYTF.

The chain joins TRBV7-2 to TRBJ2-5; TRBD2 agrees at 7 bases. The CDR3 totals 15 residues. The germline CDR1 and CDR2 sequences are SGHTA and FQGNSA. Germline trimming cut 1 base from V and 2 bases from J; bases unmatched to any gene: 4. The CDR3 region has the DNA TGTGCCAGCAGCTTAGACCTAGCGGCACAAGAGACCCAGTACTTC. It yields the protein CASSLDLAAQETQYF.

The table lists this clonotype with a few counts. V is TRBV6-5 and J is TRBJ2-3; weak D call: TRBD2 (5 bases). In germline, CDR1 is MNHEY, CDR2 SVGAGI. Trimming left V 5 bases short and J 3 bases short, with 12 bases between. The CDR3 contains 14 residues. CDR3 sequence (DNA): TGTGCCAGCAGTGCTCGGGGTAGTACAGATACGCAGTATTTT. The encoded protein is CASSARGSTDTQYF.

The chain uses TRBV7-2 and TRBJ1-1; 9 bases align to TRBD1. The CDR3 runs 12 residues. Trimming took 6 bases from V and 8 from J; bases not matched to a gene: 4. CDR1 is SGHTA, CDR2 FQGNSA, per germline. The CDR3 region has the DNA TGTGCCAGCAGGCTCGGGACAGGGGAAGCTTTCTTT. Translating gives CASRLGTGEAFF.

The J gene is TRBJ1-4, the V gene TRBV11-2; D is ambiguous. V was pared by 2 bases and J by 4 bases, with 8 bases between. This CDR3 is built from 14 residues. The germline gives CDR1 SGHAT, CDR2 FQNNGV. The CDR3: CASSLRPFNEKLFF. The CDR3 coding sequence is TGTGCCAGCAGCTTACGACCGTTTAATGAAAAACTGTTTTTT.

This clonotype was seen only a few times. The CDR3 nucleotides read TGTGCCACCTGGACAGGACGAATGGGGAACACTGAAGCTTTCTTT. It is translated as CATWTGRMGNTEAFF. The V call is TRBV19, the J call TRBJ1-1, with 7 bases matching TRBD1. Germline lookup yields CDR1 LNHDA and CDR2 SQIVND (reference sequence). This CDR3 comprises 15 residues. J gave up 1 base and V 10 bases, and 12 bases lay outside the gene matches. Using reference TRBV19 and TRBJ1-1 for the parts outside the CDR3, the full variable domain is DGGITQSPKYLFRKEGQNVTLSCEQNLNHDAMYWYRQDPGQGLRLIYYSQIVNDFQKGDIAEGYSVSREKKESFPLTVTSAQKNPTAFYLCATWTGRMGNTEAFFGQGTRLTVV.

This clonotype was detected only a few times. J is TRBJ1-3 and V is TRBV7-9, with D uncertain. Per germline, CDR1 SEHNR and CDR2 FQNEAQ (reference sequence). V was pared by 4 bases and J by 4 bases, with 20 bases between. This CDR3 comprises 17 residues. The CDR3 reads CASSSYETAPLGNTIYF. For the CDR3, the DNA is TGTGCCAGCAGCTCGTATGAGACGGCCCCGTTAGGAAACACCATATATTTT.

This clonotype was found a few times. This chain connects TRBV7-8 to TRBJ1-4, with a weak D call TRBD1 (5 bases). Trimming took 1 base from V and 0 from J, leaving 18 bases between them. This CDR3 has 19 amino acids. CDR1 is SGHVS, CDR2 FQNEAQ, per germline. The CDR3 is CASSLEGAGTRSTNEKLFF. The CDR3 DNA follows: TGTGCCAGCAGCTTAGAAGGGGCGGGCACAAGATCAACTAATGAAAAACTGTTTTTT.

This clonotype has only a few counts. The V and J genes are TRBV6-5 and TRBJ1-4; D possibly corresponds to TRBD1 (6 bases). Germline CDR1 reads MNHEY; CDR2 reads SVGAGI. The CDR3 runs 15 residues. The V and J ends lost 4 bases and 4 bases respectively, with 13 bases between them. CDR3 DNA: TGTGCCAGCAGTTCCCCCGGACAGCTTAATGAAAAACTGTTTTTT. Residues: CASSSPGQLNEKLFF.

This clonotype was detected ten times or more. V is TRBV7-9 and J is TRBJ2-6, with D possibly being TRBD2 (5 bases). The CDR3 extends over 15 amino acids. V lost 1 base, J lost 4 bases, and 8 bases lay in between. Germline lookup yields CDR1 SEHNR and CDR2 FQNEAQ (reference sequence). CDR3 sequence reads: CASSLVGSGANVLTF. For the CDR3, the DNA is TGTGCCAGCAGCTTAGTGGGGAGCGGGGCCAACGTCCTGACTTTC.

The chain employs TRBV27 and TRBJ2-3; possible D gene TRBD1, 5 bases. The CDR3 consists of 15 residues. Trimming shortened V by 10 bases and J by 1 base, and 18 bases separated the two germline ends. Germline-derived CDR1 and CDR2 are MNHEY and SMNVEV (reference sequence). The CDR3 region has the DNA TGTGCCACCCGCTCACAGGCGCTTCGCACAGATACGCAGTATTTT. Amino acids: CATRSQALRTDTQYF.

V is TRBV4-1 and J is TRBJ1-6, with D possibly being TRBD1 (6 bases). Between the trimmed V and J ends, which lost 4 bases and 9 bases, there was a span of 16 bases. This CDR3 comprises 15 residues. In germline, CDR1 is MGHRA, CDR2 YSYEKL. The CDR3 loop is CASSRSGTGTSPLHF. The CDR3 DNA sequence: TGCGCCAGCAGCCGGTCCGGAACAGGGACTTCACCCCTCCACTTT.

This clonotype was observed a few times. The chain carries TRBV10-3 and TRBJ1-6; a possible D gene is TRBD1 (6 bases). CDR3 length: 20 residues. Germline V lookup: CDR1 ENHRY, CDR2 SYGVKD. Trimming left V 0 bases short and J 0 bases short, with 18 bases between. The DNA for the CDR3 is TGTGCCATCAGTGAGTCAACCCCAGGGAGGGGGAGCTCCTATAATTCACCCCTCCACTTT. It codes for CAISESTPGRGSSYNSPLHF.

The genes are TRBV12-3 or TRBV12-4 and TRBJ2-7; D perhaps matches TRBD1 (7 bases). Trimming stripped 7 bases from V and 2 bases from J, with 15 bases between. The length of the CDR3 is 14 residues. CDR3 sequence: CASTPRDSPYEQYF. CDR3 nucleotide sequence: TGTGCCAGCACCCCGCGGGACAGCCCCTACGAGCAGTACTTC.

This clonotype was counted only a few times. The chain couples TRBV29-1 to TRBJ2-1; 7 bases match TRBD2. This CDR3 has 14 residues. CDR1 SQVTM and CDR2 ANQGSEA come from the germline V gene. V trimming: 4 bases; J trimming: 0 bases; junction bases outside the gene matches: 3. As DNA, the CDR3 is TGCAGCGTTGGGCGGGGGATCTCCTACAATGAGCAGTTCTTC. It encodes CSVGRGISYNEQFF.

The CDR3 is CASSLARGGSEQYF. The CDR3 DNA follows: TGTGCCAGCAGCCTCGCCAGGGGAGGAAGCGAGCAGTACTTC. The rearrangement joins TRBV7-9 to TRBJ2-7, with D perhaps being TRBD1 or TRBD2 (6 bases each). The ends were cut back, 5 bases at V and 6 bases at J, with 17 bases in the middle. The CDR3 has 14 amino acids. Germline-derived CDR1 and CDR2 are SEHNR and FQNEAQ (reference sequence). The full variable domain, its missing parts supplied by reference TRBV7-9 and TRBJ2-7, is DTGVSQNPRHKITKRGQNVTFRCDPISEHNRLYWYRQTLGQGPEFLTYFQNEAQLEKSRLLSDRFSAERPKGSFSTLEIQRTEQGDSAMYLCASSLARGGSEQYFGPGTRLTVT.

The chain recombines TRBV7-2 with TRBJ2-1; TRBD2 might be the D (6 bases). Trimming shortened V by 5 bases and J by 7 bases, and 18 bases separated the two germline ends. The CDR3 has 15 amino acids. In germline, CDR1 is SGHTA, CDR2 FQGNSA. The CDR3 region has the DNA TGTGCCAGCAGCCAAGGGACTCGCGAATGGAATGAGCAGTTCTTC. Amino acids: CASSQGTREWNEQFF.

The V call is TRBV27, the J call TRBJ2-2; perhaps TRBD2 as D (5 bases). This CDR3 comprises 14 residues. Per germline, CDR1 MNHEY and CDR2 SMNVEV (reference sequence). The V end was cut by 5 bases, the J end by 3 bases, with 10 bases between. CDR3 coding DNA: TGTGCCAGCAGTAGAGAGGGCCACACCGGGGAGCTGTTTTTT. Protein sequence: CASSREGHTGELFF.

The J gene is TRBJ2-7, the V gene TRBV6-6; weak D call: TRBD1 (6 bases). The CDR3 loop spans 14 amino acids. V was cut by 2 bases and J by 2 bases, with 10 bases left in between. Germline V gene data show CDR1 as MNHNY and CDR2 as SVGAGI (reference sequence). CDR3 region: CASSYGNRAYEQYF. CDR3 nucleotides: TGTGCCAGCAGTTACGGTAACAGGGCCTACGAGCAGTACTTC.

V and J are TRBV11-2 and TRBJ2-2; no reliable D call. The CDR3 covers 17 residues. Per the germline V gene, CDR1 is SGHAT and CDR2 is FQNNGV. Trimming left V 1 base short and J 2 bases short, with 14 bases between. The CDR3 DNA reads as TGTGCCAGCAGCTTAGTCCAGTGGCAGATTAACACCGGGGAGCTGTTTTTT. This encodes CASSLVQWQINTGELFF.

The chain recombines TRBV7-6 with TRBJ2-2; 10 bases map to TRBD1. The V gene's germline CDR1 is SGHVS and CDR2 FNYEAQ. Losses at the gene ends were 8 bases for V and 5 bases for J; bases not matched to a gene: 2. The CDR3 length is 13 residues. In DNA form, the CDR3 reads TGTGCCAGCTCGGACAGGGGGACCGGGGAGCTGTTTTTT. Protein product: CASSDRGTGELFF.